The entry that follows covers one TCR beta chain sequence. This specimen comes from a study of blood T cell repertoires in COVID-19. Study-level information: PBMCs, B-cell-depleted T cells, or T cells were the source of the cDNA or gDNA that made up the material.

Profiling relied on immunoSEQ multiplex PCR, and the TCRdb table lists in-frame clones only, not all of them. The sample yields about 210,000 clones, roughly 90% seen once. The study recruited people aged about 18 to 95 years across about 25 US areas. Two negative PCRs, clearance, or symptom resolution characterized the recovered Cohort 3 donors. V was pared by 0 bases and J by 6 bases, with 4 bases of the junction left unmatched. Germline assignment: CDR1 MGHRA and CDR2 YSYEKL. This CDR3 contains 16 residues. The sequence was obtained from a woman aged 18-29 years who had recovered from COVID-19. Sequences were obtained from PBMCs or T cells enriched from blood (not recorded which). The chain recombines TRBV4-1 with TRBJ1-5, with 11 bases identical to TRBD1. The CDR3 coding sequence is TGCGCCAGCAGCCAAGATGGACAGGGGGCAGGTCAGCCCCAGCATTTT. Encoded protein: CASSQDGQGAGQPQHF.